These T cell receptor beta chains were read from a single sample in a study of radiotherapy plus CTLA-4 blockade in lung cancer. Method: immunoSEQ multiplex PCR; TCRdb's copy keeps in-frame clones and lacks some. Of around 40,000 clones listed, approximately 86% are singletons. The sequencing here drew on peripheral blood, taken from a patient treated with radiotherapy plus ipilimumab. These receptors came from a human donor with non-small cell lung cancer whose response to radiotherapy plus ipilimumab could not be evaluated. The CDR3 runs from the conserved cysteine through the conserved F or W. D genes are given only for firm matches. Not every row has a clone size; where given, it reads once, few, many or a size class.

size	V	J	D	DNA	CDR3
NA	TRBV6-6	TRBJ2-1	NA	TGTGCCAGCAGCCTTCCCCCGGGAAACAATGAGCAGTTCTTC	CASSLPPGNNEQFF
NA	TRBV6-1	TRBJ2-3	TRBD2	TGTGCCAGCAGTGGCCGGACTAGCGGGAGCTTGAATACGCAGTATTTT	CASSGRTSGSLNTQYF
NA	TRBV6-1	TRBJ2-7	NA	TGTGCCAGCAATGCGCGACTGGGGGGATCCTACGAGCAGTACTTC	CASNARLGGSYEQYF
NA	TRBV28	TRBJ2-7	TRBD2	TGTGCGGCTAGCGGGAGTAGTGTCGGCATATACGAGCAGTACTTC	CAASGSSVGIYEQYF
NA	TRBV6-5	TRBJ1-2	TRBD1	TGTGCCAGCAGTTCCCACCCAGACAGGGCCAACTATGGCTACACCTTC	CASSSHPDRANYGYTF
NA	TRBV5-1	TRBJ1-6	NA	TGCGCCAGCAGCTTGGGACAGGCGGGCTCACCCCTCCACTTT	CASSLGQAGSPLHF
NA	TRBV25-1	TRBJ2-5	TRBD2	TGTGCCAGCAGTGACGGACTAGCGGGGGAGACCCAGTACTTC	CASSDGLAGETQYF
NA	TRBV19	TRBJ1-3	TRBD1	TGTGCCAGTAGTATACGTTCGGACAGGGGGCTAAGCTCTGGAAACACCATATATTTT	CASSIRSDRGLSSGNTIYF
NA	TRBV18	TRBJ2-1	TRBD2	TGTGCCAGCTCACGAGCGGGACTAGCGGACCTTTTGCCTTCCGGCAATGAGCAGTTCTTC	CASSRAGLADLLPSGNEQFF
once	TRBV18	TRBJ2-1	TRBD2	TGTGCCAGCTCTCCGGGGGAGCGGGATTGGAATGAGCAGTTCTTC	CASSPGERDWNEQFF
NA	TRBV19	TRBJ2-7	TRBD1	TGTGCCAGTAGTACGGACAGGGGGGGCGAGCAGTACTTC	CASSTDRGGEQYF
NA	TRBV9	TRBJ1-3	NA	TGTGCCAGCAGCGTTGAGGGCCGAAACACCATATATTTT	CASSVEGRNTIYF
NA	TRBV5-1	TRBJ2-7	TRBD1	TGCGCCAGCAGCCCGGGACAGGGTTCCTACGAGCAGTACTTC	CASSPGQGSYEQYF
once	TRBV6-5	TRBJ2-3	NA	TGTGCCAGCAGTTACACTAGCACAGATACGCAGTATTTT	CASSYTSTDTQYF
NA	TRBV18	TRBJ1-4	NA	TGTGCCAGCTCACCCCTGGAGGAGGAAAAACTGTTTTTT	CASSPLEEEKLFF
NA	TRBV4-3	TRBJ1-6	TRBD1	TGCGCCAGCAGCCAAGCAGCGGGACAGGGGTTACCCCTCCACTTT	CASSQAAGQGLPLHF
NA	TRBV7-8	TRBJ2-7	NA	TGTGCCAGCAGCCCCATGGGGGGACTTGGTTGGGTAAGCCAAGGGTCCTACGAGCAGTACTTC	CASSPMGGLGWVSQGSYEQYF
NA	TRBV28	TRBJ2-5	TRBD2	TGTGCCGGGAGGGGCGGGCCAGAAGAGACCCAGTACTTC	CAGRGGPEETQYF
NA	TRBV7-3	TRBJ2-7	NA	TGTGCCAGCAGCCTCGACTACTCCTACGAGCAGTACTTC	CASSLDYSYEQYF
NA	TRBV19	TRBJ1-1	NA	TGTGCCAGTGGTGTTACGGGACTGGAAGAAGCTTTCTTT	CASGVTGLEEAFF
NA	TRBV10-3	TRBJ1-1	TRBD1	TGTGCCACGACCCGGGACAGGAACACTGAAGCTTTCTTT	CATTRDRNTEAFF
NA	TRBV2	TRBJ1-3	NA	TGTGCCAGCAGGAGAGGTTCGGGAGGAAACACCATATATTTT	CASRRGSGGNTIYF
few	TRBV10-3	TRBJ1-1	NA	TGTGCCATCCGAGGGTCAGGGGCAGGGAACACTGAAGCTTTCTTT	CAIRGSGAGNTEAFF
NA	TRBV28	TRBJ2-3	NA	TGTGCCAGCTTTGGCGGATCTAGCACAGATACGCAGTATTTT	CASFGGSSTDTQYF
once	TRBV29-1	TRBJ2-3	TRBD1	TGCAGCGGGGACAGGCCTAGCACAGATACGCAGTATTTT	CSGDRPSTDTQYF
NA	TRBV15	TRBJ1-1	TRBD1	TGTGCCACCAGGCCTGATATAGACAGGGACACTGAAGCTTTCTTT	CATRPDIDRDTEAFF
NA	TRBV5-4	TRBJ2-3	TRBD2	TGTGCCAGCAGCTTAGCCGGGACTAGCGGGGCGGATACGCAGTATTTT	CASSLAGTSGADTQYF